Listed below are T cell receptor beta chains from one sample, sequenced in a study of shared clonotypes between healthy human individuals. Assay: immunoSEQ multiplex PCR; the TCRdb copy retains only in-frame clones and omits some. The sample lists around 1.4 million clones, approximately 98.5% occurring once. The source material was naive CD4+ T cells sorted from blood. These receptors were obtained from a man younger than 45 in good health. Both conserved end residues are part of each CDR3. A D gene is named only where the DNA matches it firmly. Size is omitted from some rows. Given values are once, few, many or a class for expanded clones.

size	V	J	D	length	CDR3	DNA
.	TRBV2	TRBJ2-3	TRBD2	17	CASSGTSGRTGTDTQYF	TGTGCCAGCAGTGGTACTAGCGGGAGGACCGGCACAGATACGCAGTATTTT
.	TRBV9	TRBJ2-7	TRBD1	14	CASSEGTGGYEQYF	TGTGCCAGCAGCGAGGGGACAGGGGGCTACGAGCAGTACTTC
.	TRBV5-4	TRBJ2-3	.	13	CASSTWQADTQYF	TGTGCCAGCAGCACCTGGCAGGCAGATACGCAGTATTTT
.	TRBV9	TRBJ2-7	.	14	CASSVGEGSYEQYF	TGTGCCAGCAGCGTAGGTGAGGGGTCCTACGAGCAGTACTTC
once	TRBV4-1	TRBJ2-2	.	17	CASSQDPPGSNTGELFF	TGCGCCAGCAGCCAAGACCCCCCGGGGTCGAACACCGGGGAGCTGTTTTTT
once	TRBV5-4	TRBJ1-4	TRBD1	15	CASSLGGQGGEKLFF	TGTGCCAGCAGCTTGGGGGGACAGGGAGGTGAAAAACTGTTTTTT
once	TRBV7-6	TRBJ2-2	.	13	CASSLAGLGELFF	TGTGCCAGCAGCTTAGCGGGGTTGGGGGAGCTGTTTTTT
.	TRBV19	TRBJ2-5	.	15	CASSPTRWGEETQYF	TGTGCCAGTAGTCCAACCCGTTGGGGAGAAGAGACCCAGTACTTC
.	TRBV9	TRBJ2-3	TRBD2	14	CASTGRGSTDTQYF	TGTGCCAGCACGGGGCGGGGGAGCACAGATACGCAGTATTTT
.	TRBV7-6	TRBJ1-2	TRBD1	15	CASSLVPRGNYGYTF	TGTGCCAGCAGCTTAGTTCCCAGGGGGAACTATGGCTACACCTTC
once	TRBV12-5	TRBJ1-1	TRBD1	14	CASGLGTGNTEAFF	TGTGCTAGTGGCCTAGGGACAGGGAACACTGAAGCTTTCTTT
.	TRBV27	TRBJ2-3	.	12	CASSQTPDTQYF	TGTGCCAGCAGCCAAACGCCCGATACGCAGTATTTT
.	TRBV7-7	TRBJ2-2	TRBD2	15	CASSPGLAGTGELFF	TGTGCCAGCAGCCCGGGACTAGCGGGCACCGGGGAGCTGTTTTTT
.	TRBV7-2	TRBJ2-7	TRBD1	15	CASSLVGTGLDEQYF	TGTGCCAGCAGCTTAGTGGGGACAGGCTTGGACGAGCAGTACTTC
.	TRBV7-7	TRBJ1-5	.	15	CASSLVWVSNQPQHF	TGTGCTAGCAGCTTAGTGTGGGTGAGCAATCAGCCCCAGCATTTT
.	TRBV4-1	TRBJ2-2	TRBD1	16	CASSQEIGQGAGELFF	TGCGCCAGCAGCCAAGAGATCGGACAGGGGGCCGGGGAGCTGTTTTTT
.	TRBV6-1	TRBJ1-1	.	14	CASSKSKLNTEAFF	TGTGCCAGCAGCAAGAGTAAGTTGAACACTGAAGCTTTCTTT
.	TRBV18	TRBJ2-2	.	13	CASSPGGNGELFF	TGTGCCAGCTCACCTGGCGGGAACGGGGAGCTGTTTTTT
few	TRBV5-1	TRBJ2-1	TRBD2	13	CASRSSGGNEQFF	TGCGCCAGCAGGTCTAGCGGGGGAAATGAGCAGTTCTTC
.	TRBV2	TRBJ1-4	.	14	CASSEGGTNEKLFF	TGTGCCAGCAGTGAGGGGGGAACTAATGAAAAACTGTTTTTT
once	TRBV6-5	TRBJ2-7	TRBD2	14	CASSYTAGAYEQYF	TGTGCCAGCAGTTATACGGCGGGAGCCTACGAGCAGTACTTC
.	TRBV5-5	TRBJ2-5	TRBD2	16	CASSLIRGRATETQYF	TGTGCCAGCAGCTTGATACGCGGGAGGGCCACAGAGACCCAGTACTTC
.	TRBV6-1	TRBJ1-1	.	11	CASSARTEAFF	TGTGCCAGCAGTGCCCGGACGGAAGCTTTCTTT
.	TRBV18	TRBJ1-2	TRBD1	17	CASSPLKGQGNNYGYTF	TGTGCCAGCTCCCCACTGAAAGGACAGGGCAATAACTATGGCTACACCTTC
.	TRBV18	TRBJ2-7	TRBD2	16	CASSPRKREGPYEQYF	TGTGCCAGCTCACCACGGAAGCGGGAGGGGCCCTACGAGCAGTACTTC
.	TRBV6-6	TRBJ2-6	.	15	CASSNRDTGANVLTF	TGTGCCAGCAGTAACCGGGACACGGGGGCCAACGTCCTGACTTTC
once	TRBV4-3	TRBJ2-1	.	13	CASSQVSQGEQFF	TGCGCCAGCAGCCAAGTATCTCAGGGTGAGCAGTTCTTC
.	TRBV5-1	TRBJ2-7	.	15	CASSLGGDGSYEQYF	TGCGCCAGCAGCTTGGGAGGTGATGGCTCCTACGAGCAGTACTTC
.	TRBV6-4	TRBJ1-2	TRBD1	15	CASSAGTGIFHGYTF	TGTGCCAGCAGTGCCGGGACAGGGATTTTTCATGGCTACACCTTC